The 5 T cell receptor beta chains below all came from one sample that was sequenced in a study of cytomegalovirus exposure and HLA in healthy donors. Amplification used 60 Vbeta primers and 13 Jbeta primers. Assay: immunoSEQ multiplex PCR; the TCRdb copy retains only in-frame clones and omits some. There are over 110,000 clones in the sample; 82% occur only once, and 2.5% lies in the top ten. Sequencing input: PBMCs. These receptors were collected from a male donor in good health and CMV-seronegative.

The chain uses TRBV5-4 and TRBJ2-7; D perhaps matches TRBD1 (5 bases). The CDR3 has 13 residues. In germline, CDR1 is SGHNT, CDR2 YYREEE (reference sequence). Trimming stripped 2 bases from V and 6 bases from J, with 12 bases between. CDR3 protein: CASSFQGSSEQYF. CDR3 sequence (DNA): TGTGCCAGCAGCTTCCAGGGTAGCAGCGAGCAGTACTTC.

The CDR3: CASNAGDRGEQFF. DNA for the CDR3: TGTGCCAGCAACGCGGGAGATCGGGGTGAGCAGTTCTTC. The chain carries TRBV9 and TRBJ2-1; 7 nucleotides line up with TRBD2. V dropped 6 bases and J dropped 9; count of bases not matched to a gene: 9. Germline V gives CDR1 SGDLS, CDR2 YYNGEE. The CDR3 spans 13 residues.

The V gene is TRBV7-3, the J gene TRBJ2-3; 7 bases fit TRBD1. This CDR3 spans 16 amino acids. The germline V gene has CDR1 SGHTA and CDR2 FQGTGA. Trimming removed 3 bases from V and 3 bases from J; junction bases left unmatched: 9. The CDR3 loop is CASSFSPGTETDTQYF. CDR3 nucleotide sequence: TGTGCCAGCAGCTTCAGTCCCGGGACAGAGACAGATACGCAGTATTTT.

The chain is built from TRBV27 and TRBJ2-5; no firm D call. The tail of the sequence fits TRBJ2-7 better, so the J call may be wrong. Germline-derived CDR1 and CDR2 are MNHEY and SMNVEV (reference sequence). CDR3 size: 13 residues. CDR3 in amino acids: CASSFSGSYEQYF. In DNA form, the CDR3 reads TGTGCCAGCAGTTTTTCAGGATCCTACGAGCAGTACTTC.

The genes are TRBV18 and TRBJ2-7; D perhaps matches TRBD1 (5 bases). Per germline, CDR1 KGHSH and CDR2 LQKENI. CDR3 length: 14 residues. V gave up 2 bases and J gave up 4 bases, with 12 bases separating them. The CDR3 region is CASSPGAGPYEQYF. CDR3 bases: TGTGCCAGCTCACCAGGGGCTGGGCCTTACGAGCAGTACTTC. Drawing the rest from reference TRBV18 and TRBJ2-7, the complete variable domain is NAGVMQNPRHLVRRRGQEARLRCSPMKGHSHVYWYRQLPEEGLKFMVYLQKENIIDESGMPKERFSAEFPKEGPSILRIQQVVRGDSAAYFCASSPGAGPYEQYFGPGTRLTVT.